Shown below are 2 T cell receptor beta chains from a single sample sequenced in a study of T cells in Graves' hyperthyroidism and ophthalmopathy. Amplification yielded TCR beta CDR3 regions, with RNA transcripts as the source. The HTBI primer set drove a first-round RT-PCR of the TCR CDR3. Using its own MiXCR run on the multiplex PCR reads, TCRdb lists one record per CDR3 protein. The sample holds hundreds of thousands of distinct CDR3 sequences, 15% to 18% seen once. Sequenced sample: blood. These TCRs come from a woman in her late teens or twenties with Graves' hyperthyroidism.

At least ten counts were recorded for this clonotype. CDR3 protein: CSASKGNPNYGYTF. The CDR3 nucleotides read TGCAGTGCTAGTAAAGGGAATCCTAACTATGGCTACACCTTC. V gene TRBV20-1 combines with J gene TRBJ1-2, with no clear D. The ends were cut back, 3 bases at V and 0 bases at J, with 11 bases in the middle. This CDR3 has 14 residues. The germline CDR1 and CDR2 sequences are DFQATT and SNEGSKA (reference sequence).

There are many counts of this clonotype. The gene calls are TRBV6-1 and TRBJ2-4, with D perhaps matching TRBD1 (6 bases). Per germline, CDR1 MNHNS and CDR2 SASEGT. Trimming took 6 bases from V and 5 from J, leaving 17 bases between them. The CDR3 is 15 amino acids. The CDR3 region has the DNA TGTGCCAGCAGATCGACAGGTCTGGGTGAAAACATTCAGTACTTC. Translating it yields CASRSTGLGENIQYF.